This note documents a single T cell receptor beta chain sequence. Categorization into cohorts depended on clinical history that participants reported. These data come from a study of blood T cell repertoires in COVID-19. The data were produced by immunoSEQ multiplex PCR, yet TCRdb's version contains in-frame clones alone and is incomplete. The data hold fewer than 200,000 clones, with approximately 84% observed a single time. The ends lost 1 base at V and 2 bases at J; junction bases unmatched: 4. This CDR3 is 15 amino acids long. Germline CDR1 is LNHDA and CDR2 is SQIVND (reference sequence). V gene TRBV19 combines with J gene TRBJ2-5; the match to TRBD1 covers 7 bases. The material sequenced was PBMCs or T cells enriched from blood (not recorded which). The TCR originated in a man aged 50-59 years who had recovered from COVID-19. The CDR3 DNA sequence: TGTGCCAGTAGTATAGGTGCAGGGGGACAAGAGACCCAGTACTTC. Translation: CASSIGAGGQETQYF.